The rows below give T cell receptor beta chains drawn from one sample of a study of blood T cell repertoires in COVID-19. Profiled with immunoSEQ multiplex PCR; TCRdb holds only in-frame clones, not every one. The sample holds 300,000 to 450,000 clones, around 85% seen once. Sequenced material: peripheral blood. The receptors were gathered from a woman between 18 and 30 years old with acute or convalescent COVID-19. Both conserved end residues are part of each CDR3.

V gene | CDR3 protein
TRBV27 | CASSLRGPSGNTIYF
TRBV9 | CASSSLGGRNSYNEQFF
TRBV10-3 | CAISESGGASYEQYF
TRBV18 | CASSPTGDTDTQYF
TRBV6-2/TRBV6-3 | CASSYSSQQGLSYEQYF
TRBV6-5 | CASSPEDREHGYTF
TRBV19 | CASSIDGLAGAKDTQYF
TRBV2 | CASSVIGTGASFVPGTSSYNEQFF
TRBV6-5 | CASGSGGETQYF
TRBV12-3/TRBV12-4 | CASSGTGLAAFF
TRBV28 | CAIPHHRGENSPLHF
TRBV6-5 | CASRPQTSNTEAFF
TRBV5-6 | CASSFRGLQETQYF
TRBV5-6 | CASSFGTDQETQYF
TRBV5-6 | CASSSYDRADIQPQHF
TRBV1 | CTSSLWGGEGQSHSGANVLTF
TRBV7-9 | CASRPEPAGLYEQYF
TRBV28 | CASSLSPPGIADTQYF
TRBV3-1/TRBV3-2 | CASSQGALNTEAFF
TRBV6-5 | CASSSTSGPTDTQYF
TRBV7-9 | CASSLDRETPGRGPEAFF
TRBV5-8 | CASSLDGSGTFTDTQYF
TRBV2 | CASTGVQGSYNSPLHF
TRBV7-9 | CASSSSAGTNTEAFF
TRBV5-6 | CASSLDRQPQHF
TRBV5-4 | CASSLANRDSLYNEQFF